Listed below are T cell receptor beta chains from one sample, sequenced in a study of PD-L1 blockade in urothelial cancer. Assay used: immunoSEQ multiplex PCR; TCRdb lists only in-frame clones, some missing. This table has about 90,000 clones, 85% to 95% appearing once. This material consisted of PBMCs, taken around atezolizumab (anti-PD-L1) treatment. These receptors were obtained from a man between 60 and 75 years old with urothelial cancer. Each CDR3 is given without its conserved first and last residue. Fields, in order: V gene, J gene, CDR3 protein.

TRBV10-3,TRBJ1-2,AISATGYGYT
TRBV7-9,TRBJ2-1,ASSTGLAGAHEQF
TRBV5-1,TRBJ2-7,ASSLVDSSYEQY
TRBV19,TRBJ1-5,ASSIGPRTGNQPQH
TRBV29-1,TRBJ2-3,SVVRGQEDDTQY
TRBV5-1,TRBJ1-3,ASSLVAGAGNTIY
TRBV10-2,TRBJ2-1,ASSSITEQF
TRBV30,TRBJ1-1,AWDLSRTGVKAEAF
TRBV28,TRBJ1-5,VTKGGHQPQH
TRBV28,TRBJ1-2,ASSSLTGGKT
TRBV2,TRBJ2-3,ASSEGLANIDTQY
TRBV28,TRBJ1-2,ASSSQGALNYGYT
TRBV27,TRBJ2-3,ASSSGTGRFDTQY
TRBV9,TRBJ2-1,ASSVEGYNEQF
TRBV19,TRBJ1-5,ASSRGGGGKPQH
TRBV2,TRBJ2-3,ASSIAGGGTDTQY
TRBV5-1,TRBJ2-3,ASTFTSGGPDTQY
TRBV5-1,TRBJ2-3,ASSSQGTRTDTQY
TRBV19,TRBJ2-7,ASSAETRTTGGEQY
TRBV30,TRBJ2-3,AWSHLDTQY
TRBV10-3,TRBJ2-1,AIQPGGDLNEQF
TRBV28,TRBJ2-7,ASISAGSYEQY
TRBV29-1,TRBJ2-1,SVVGRNEQF
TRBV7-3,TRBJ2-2,ASSFASGNTGELF
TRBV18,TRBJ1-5,ASSPGLSQPQH
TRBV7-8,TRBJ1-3,ASSLEVAGQIFGNTIY
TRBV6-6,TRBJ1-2,ASRTPQDRGRYGYT
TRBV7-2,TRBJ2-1,ASSASSGNNEQF
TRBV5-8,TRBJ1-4,ASSLPPRATNEKLF